The 30 T cell receptor beta chains reported below all come from one sample, sequenced in a study of CD8+CD57+ T cells in acquired aplastic anemia. Genomic DNA was employed as the template in profiling TCR beta VDJ and CDR3. TCRdb redid the calling of the reads with MiXCR, one entry per CDR3 protein. The sample holds roughly 130,000 distinct CDR3 sequences, 48% seen once. The sequenced sample was sorted CD4+, CD8+, or CD8+CD57+ T cells (not recorded which) from PBMCs. These receptors were taken from a human donor in good health, serving as a control.

This clonotype was seen only once. DNA of the CDR3: TGCGCCAGCAGCCCTGAACAGGCATTGAACACTGAAGCTTTCTTT. Translating gives CASSPEQALNTEAFF. The rearrangement links TRBV5-1 to TRBJ1-1, with D possibly matching TRBD1 (5 bases). The CDR3 is made up of 15 amino acids. The V gene lost 4 bases and the J gene lost 0 bases, with 13 bases spanning the gap. Germline CDR1 is SGHRS and CDR2 is YFSETQ.

Only a few counts were recorded for this clonotype. J is TRBJ2-3 and V is TRBV15; TRBD2 aligns across 9 bases. J gave up 6 bases and V 3 bases, and 10 bases lay outside the gene matches. This CDR3 region has 16 residues. Germline CDR1 LNHNV, CDR2 YYDKDF (reference sequence). DNA of the CDR3: TGTGCCACCAGCAGTAAGTCTCTAGCGGGGCGGGATACGCAGTATTTT. Its translation is CATSSKSLAGRDTQYF.

This clonotype was counted only a few times. One base away lies a much larger clone, so this may be a sequencing read error. The chain links TRBV6-1 to TRBJ1-2; 8 bases line up with TRBD1. The length of the CDR3 is 14 residues. Germline V gene sequence: CDR1 MNHNS, CDR2 SASEGT. V trimming: 5 bases; J trimming: 6 bases; junction bases outside the gene matches: 8. For the CDR3, the DNA is TGTGCCAGCAGTCTAGGGACAGGCGACCATGGCTACACCTTC. It encodes CASSLGTGDHGYTF.

In this sample, this clonotype turned up many times. The rearrangement uses TRBV11-3 and TRBJ2-1; 9 bases match TRBD2. The CDR3 loop spans 17 amino acids. Unmatched junction bases numbered 7, after V lost 1 base and J lost 3 bases. The V gene's germline CDR1 is SGHNT and CDR2 YENEEA. In DNA form, the CDR3 reads TGTGCCAGCAGCTTAGGTGGCGGGGGGGCAATCTACAATGAGCAGTTCTTC. Translating it yields CASSLGGGGAIYNEQFF.

About this clonotype itself: The conserved final phenylalanine or tryptophan is absent from the CDR3, which likely points to a read error. The rearrangement joins TRBV18 to TRBJ2-2; the D is unclear. CDR1 and CDR2 (germline): KGHSH, LQKENI. V dropped 1 base and J dropped 2 bases, with 11 bases sitting between them. The CDR3 totals 16 residues. The CDR3 is CASSPLTTENTGELFL. The CDR3 nucleotides read TGTGCCAGCTCACCACTGACCACAGAAAACACCGGGGAGCTGTTTCTT.

V usage is TRBV11-1 and J usage is TRBJ1-4; D call uncertain. The germline gives CDR1 SGHAT, CDR2 FQDESV (reference sequence). CDR3 size: 18 residues. V lost 1 base, J lost 12 bases, and 27 bases lay in between. DNA for the CDR3: TGTGCCAGCAGCTTAGGGTTGACGGAGAGTGCAACTAATGAGGAACTGTTTTTT. Translating it yields CASSLGLTESATNEELFF.

This clonotype was seen at least ten times. The rearrangement uses TRBV7-9 and TRBJ1-1, with TRBD1 matching 7 bases. Germline V gives CDR1 SEHNR, CDR2 FQNEAQ (reference sequence). The CDR3 runs 15 residues. V shed 6 bases, J shed 3 bases, and the junction held 10 bases outside the gene matches. Here the CDR3 DNA reads TGTGCCAGCAGTCCGACAGGGTATCAGGACACTGAAGCTTTCTTT. It yields the protein CASSPTGYQDTEAFF.

On this clonotype: A read error may explain this, as a much larger clone is one base away. The chain joins TRBV6-1 to TRBJ1-1; 7 positions match TRBD1. The V gene's germline CDR1 is MNHNS and CDR2 SASEGT. This CDR3 is built from 14 residues. As DNA, the CDR3 is TGTGCCGGCAGCCGACAGGGATTGGGGGTTGAAGCTTTCTTT. This gives the protein CAGSRQGLGVEAFF.

In its sample, this clonotype was seen a few times. V usage is TRBV10-3 and J usage is TRBJ1-5; D is unclear. Per germline, CDR1 ENHRY and CDR2 SYGVKD. This CDR3 is 13 amino acids long. V shed 8 bases and J shed 3 bases, with 11 bases lying between them. The CDR3 loop is CAIGSEDNQPQHF. In DNA, the CDR3 is TGTGCCATCGGCTCGGAGGACAATCAGCCCCAGCATTTT.

This clonotype was seen many times. This sequence joins TRBV5-8 and TRBJ2-7; 7 bases are a match to TRBD1. Losses at the gene ends were 0 bases for V and 4 bases for J; bases not matched to a gene: 7. The germline gives CDR1 SGHTS, CDR2 YDEGEE. The CDR3 is made up of 15 amino acids. CDR3 DNA: TGTGCCAGCAGCTTGGCCGCTGACAGGGTTTACGAGCAGTACTTC. Protein sequence: CASSLAADRVYEQYF.

The rearrangement links TRBV28 to TRBJ1-2, with D possibly TRBD1 on 5 matching bases. Trimming took 2 bases from V and 0 from J, leaving 10 bases between them. Germline-derived CDR1 and CDR2 are MDHEN and SYDVKM. This CDR3 is built from 15 residues. The CDR3 reads CASSLNPGPNYGYTF. CDR3 DNA sequence: TGTGCCAGCAGTTTAAATCCAGGGCCTAACTATGGCTACACCTTC.

V is TRBV29-1 and J is TRBJ1-5; a weak D match, TRBD1 (6 bases). The CDR3 consists of 13 residues. Germline CDR1 SQVTM, CDR2 ANQGSEA. Trimming shortened V by 5 bases and J by 0 bases, and 8 bases separated the two germline ends. The CDR3: CSVLGGSNQPQHF. The CDR3 bases are TGCAGCGTTTTAGGGGGTAGCAATCAGCCCCAGCATTTT. The full variable domain, with the rest looked up from reference TRBV29-1 and TRBJ1-5, is SAVISQKPSRDICQRGTSLTIQCQVDSQVTMMFWYRQQPGQSLTLIATANQGSEATYESGFVIDKFPISRPNLTFSTLTVSNMSPEDSSIYLCSVLGGSNQPQHFGDGTRLSIL.

The DNA of the CDR3 is TGTGCCACCAGCAGGGACAGGGGAGAATTTCAGCCCCAGCATTTT. This translates into CATSRDRGEFQPQHF. The chain recombines TRBV15 with TRBJ1-5; 9 bases align to TRBD1. The CDR3 extends over 15 amino acids. V dropped 3 bases and J dropped 6; count of bases not matched to a gene: 6. Germline CDR1 reads LNHNV; CDR2 reads YYDKDF (reference sequence).

A note on this clonotype: A much larger clone differs by one base, so this may be a read error. The J gene is TRBJ2-5, the V gene TRBV5-4; D tentatively reads TRBD1 or TRBD2 (5 bases each). Germline lookup yields CDR1 SGHNT and CDR2 YYREEE (reference sequence). The ends were cut back, 0 bases at V and 6 bases at J, with 12 bases in the middle. CDR3 length: 14 amino acids. CDR3 loop: CASSLDGGKKTQYF. The CDR3 region has the DNA TGTGCCAGCAGCTTGGATGGGGGTAAGAAGACCCAGTACTTC.

This chain joins TRBV29-1 and TRBJ1-1, with D unresolved. V lost 1 base and J 0 bases, leaving 6 bases between the germline ends. The germline V gene encodes CDR1 SQVTM and CDR2 ANQGSEA. This CDR3 is 13 amino acids long. The CDR3 loop is CSVEATVNTEAFF. The CDR3 region has the DNA TGCAGCGTTGAAGCGACGGTGAACACTGAAGCTTTCTTT.

As to this clonotype: A much larger clone is a single base away; this may be a read error. CDR3 in amino acids: CATSRATGDGADVLTF. CDR3 bases: TGTGCCACCAGCAGAGCTACAGGGGATGGGGCCGACGTCCTGACTTTC. The chain carries TRBV15 and TRBJ2-6; 7 bases are shared with TRBD1. CDR3 size: 16 residues. The germline gives CDR1 LNHNV, CDR2 YYDKDF (reference sequence).

This clonotype came up many times. The chain combines TRBV5-4 with TRBJ2-2; maybe TRBD1 (6 bases). The CDR3 totals 14 residues. V was clipped by 5 bases and J by 1 base, with 9 bases between them. CDR1 SGHNT and CDR2 YYREEE come from the germline V gene (reference sequence). The CDR3 sequence is CASRKTGNTGELFF. The CDR3 bases are TGTGCCAGCAGAAAGACAGGGAACACCGGGGAGCTGTTTTTT.

The chain couples TRBV10-3 to TRBJ2-2, with 7 bases matching TRBD1. The CDR3 sequence is 14 residues long. Germline lookup yields CDR1 ENHRY and CDR2 SYGVKD. V was clipped by 10 bases and J by 6 bases; unmatched bases: 11. CDR3 sequence: CATGKDGQAGELFF. In DNA, the CDR3 is TGTGCCACCGGGAAGGACGGACAGGCCGGGGAGCTGTTTTTT.

This clonotype appeared many times. This chain joins TRBV7-9 and TRBJ1-1; D is unclear. With 1 base removed from V and 3 bases from J, the gap between germline ends came to 9 bases. Germline assignment: CDR1 SEHNR and CDR2 FQNEAQ (reference sequence). The CDR3 contains 14 residues. CDR3 in amino acids: CASSLVGRDTEAFF. The CDR3 DNA sequence: TGTGCCAGCAGCTTAGTGGGTCGGGACACTGAAGCTTTCTTT.

A single count supports this clonotype. The chain has TRBV5-1 and TRBJ1-2; D gene ambiguous. CDR1 and CDR2 from the germline V gene are SGHRS and YFSETQ. The CDR3 has 13 residues. Trimming took 4 bases from V and 4 from J, leaving 11 bases between them. CDR3 nucleotide sequence: TGCGCCAGCAGCCTGGACGTAGGCTATGGCTACACCTTC. The encoded protein is CASSLDVGYGYTF.

This clonotype has ten or more counts. V and J are TRBV18 and TRBJ2-5, with TRBD2 identical over 7 bases. The CDR3 loop spans 15 amino acids. Trimming removed 2 bases from V and 4 bases from J; junction bases left unmatched: 7. The germline CDR1 and CDR2 sequences are KGHSH and LQKENI. In DNA, the CDR3 is TGTGCCAGCTCACCAAGCGGGGTACTAGGAGAGACCCAGTACTTC. It is translated as CASSPSGVLGETQYF. Full variable domain (missing parts from reference TRBV18 and TRBJ2-5): NAGVMQNPRHLVRRRGQEARLRCSPMKGHSHVYWYRQLPEEGLKFMVYLQKENIIDESGMPKERFSAEFPKEGPSILRIQQVVRGDSAAYFCASSPSGVLGETQYFGPGTRLLVL.

Many counts were recorded for this clonotype. The chain employs TRBV6-5 and TRBJ2-5; a possible D gene is TRBD2 (6 bases). CDR1 is MNHEY and CDR2 is SVGAGI in the germline V gene. This CDR3 comprises 13 residues. Trimming stripped 7 bases from V and 3 bases from J, with 12 bases between. Here the CDR3 reads CASMHPGEETQYF. The CDR3 nucleotides read TGTGCCAGCATGCACCCGGGGGAAGAGACCCAGTACTTC.

The V and J genes are TRBV24-1 and TRBJ1-6; D remains ambiguous. Germline CDR1 and CDR2: KGHDR and SFDVKD. Trimming cost V 6 bases and J 6 bases, with 20 bases left between them. This CDR3 region has 17 residues. The CDR3 protein is CATSPGGHPMSNSPLHF. CDR3 nucleotides: TGTGCCACCAGTCCCGGAGGGCATCCTATGAGTAATTCACCCCTCCACTTT.

This clonotype has just a few counts. The chain is built from TRBV29-1 and TRBJ2-5; 8 nucleotides match TRBD1. Germline V gene sequence: CDR1 SQVTM, CDR2 ANQGSEA. V lost 4 bases to trimming and J lost 5 bases; unmatched junction nucleotides: 18. CDR3 length equals 17 residues. The CDR3 DNA reads TGCAGCGTTGTAGGCTTTCTGGACCGACAGGGGAGGGAGACCCAGTACTTC. As protein: CSVVGFLDRQGRETQYF.

The chain recombines TRBV25-1 with TRBJ2-1; weak D call: TRBD2 (6 bases). The CDR3 extends over 16 amino acids. Trimming left V 6 bases short and J 4 bases short, with 19 bases between. The germline CDR1 and CDR2 sequences are MGHDK and SYGVNS. The CDR3 protein is CASRVGPGGVYNEQFF. CDR3 coding DNA: TGTGCCAGCAGAGTCGGGCCCGGGGGTGTTTACAATGAGCAGTTCTTC.

As DNA, the CDR3 is TGTGCCACCAGCAGACTTACGGGCTATGGCTACACCTTC. Translation gives CATSRLTGYGYTF. The rearrangement links TRBV15 to TRBJ1-2; D uncertain. CDR1 is LNHNV and CDR2 is YYDKDF in the germline V gene (reference sequence). CDR3 length: 13 residues. V gave up 2 bases and J gave up 4 bases, with 8 bases separating them.

In regard to this clonotype: It may be a read error: a sequence one base away is much more abundant. The V and J genes are TRBV10-3 and TRBJ1-2; D unresolved. This CDR3 contains 14 residues. Germline V CDR1 and CDR2: ENHRY, SYGVKD. CDR3 region: CANSYVGEPYGYTF. As DNA, the CDR3 is TGTGCCAACAGTTACGTTGGTGAACCCTATGGCTACACCTTC.

V usage is TRBV7-2 and J usage is TRBJ2-7, with D uncertain. Germline CDR1 is SGHTA and CDR2 is FQGNSA. V lost 1 base to trimming and J lost 0 bases, with 7 bases between them. The length of the CDR3 is 14 residues. CDR3 in amino acids: CASSLEGISYEQYF. The CDR3 DNA reads as TGTGCCAGCAGCTTAGAGGGAATCTCCTACGAGCAGTACTTC.

The V and J genes are TRBV7-2 and TRBJ2-5, with 9 nucleotides matching TRBD2. The V segment lost 6 bases and the J segment 4 bases; nucleotides outside the gene matches: 9. CDR1 is SGHTA, CDR2 FQGNSA, per germline. The CDR3 loop spans 15 amino acids. The CDR3 protein is CASSSDSGRRETQYF. The CDR3 region has the DNA TGTGCCAGCAGTTCCGACAGCGGGAGGAGAGAGACCCAGTACTTC.

V usage is TRBV7-2 and J usage is TRBJ1-5; 8 nucleotides match TRBD1. Germline loops: CDR1 SGHTA, CDR2 FQGNSA. V lost 0 bases and J lost 5; bases outside the gene matches: 3. CDR3 length equals 15 residues. CDR3 DNA: TGTGCCAGCAGCTTAGCACAGGGGGGCGATCAGCCCCAGCATTTT. Translated: CASSLAQGGDQPQHF. Looking up the rest from reference TRBV7-2 and TRBJ1-5 gives the full variable domain: GAGVSQSPSNKVTEKGKDVELRCDPISGHTALYWYRQSLGQGLEFLIYFQGNSAPDKSGLPSDRFSAERTGGSVSTLTIQRTQQEDSAVYLCASSLAQGGDQPQHFGDGTRLSIL.